These 24 T cell receptor beta chains came from one sample sequenced in a study of glioma-infiltrating T cells after dendritic cell vaccination. Using immunoSEQ multiplex PCR, the repertoire was profiled, and TCRdb retains in-frame clones only, with some absent. The sample records approximately 48,000 clones, roughly 90% being singletons. This sample's time point: after dendritic cell vaccination, including at tumor progression/relapse. The specimen was blood, collected after dendritic cell vaccination. These receptor sequences come from a human donor with glioblastoma.

The V and J genes are TRBV6-1 and TRBJ1-2; D possibly corresponds to TRBD1 (5 bases). Per germline, CDR1 MNHNS and CDR2 SASEGT. This CDR3 spans 15 amino acids. Trimming pared 1 base from V and 6 bases from J, leaving 15 bases between. The CDR3 coding sequence is TGTGCCAGCAGTGAAGACGACAGACTCTTAAATGGCTACACCTTC. Translating it yields CASSEDDRLLNGYTF.

The rearrangement uses TRBV7-9 and TRBJ2-5, with D maybe TRBD2 (6 bases). The CDR3 contains 13 residues. Per the germline V gene, CDR1 is SEHNR and CDR2 is FQNEAQ (reference sequence). V was cut by 7 bases and J by 2 bases, with 11 bases left in between. The CDR3 bases are TGTGCCAGCATCCAGAGCGGGCAAGAGACCCAGTACTTC. This gives the protein CASIQSGQETQYF.

The gene calls are TRBV18 and TRBJ1-4; D gene unclear. The germline V gene encodes CDR1 KGHSH and CDR2 LQKENI. V was clipped by 6 bases and J by 3 bases, with 11 bases between them. The CDR3 runs to 14 residues. CDR3 nucleotide sequence: TGTGCCAGCTCGGACGGGGTGGCTAATGAAAAACTGTTTTTT. This gives the protein CASSDGVANEKLFF. Full variable domain (outside the CDR3, taken from reference TRBV18 and TRBJ1-4): NAGVMQNPRHLVRRRGQEARLRCSPMKGHSHVYWYRQLPEEGLKFMVYLQKENIIDESGMPKERFSAEFPKEGPSILRIQQVVRGDSAAYFCASSDGVANEKLFFGSGTQLSVL.

The V gene is TRBV6-5, the J gene TRBJ2-2; TRBD1 aligns across 10 bases. The CDR3 loop spans 15 amino acids. CDR1 and CDR2 (germline): MNHEY, SVGAGI. Trimming cost V 5 bases and J 6 bases; bases outside gene matches: 6. The DNA for the CDR3 is TGTGCCAGCAGTCAAACCGGGACAGGGGCCGGGGAGCTGTTTTTT. This codes for CASSQTGTGAGELFF.

The chain joins TRBV28 to TRBJ2-1, with unresolved D. The CDR3 sequence is 15 residues long. Germline CDR1 MDHEN, CDR2 SYDVKM. Trimming shortened V by 7 bases and J by 1 base, and 14 bases separated the two germline ends. In nucleotides, the CDR3 is TGTGCCAGCACTCAGTCGGTGGAGTCCTACAATGAGCAGTTCTTC. Translated, it gives CASTQSVESYNEQFF.

This chain links TRBV29-1 with TRBJ1-2; D is undetermined. The CDR3 loop spans 12 amino acids. Germline V lookup: CDR1 SQVTM, CDR2 ANQGSEA. Trimming shortened V by 4 bases and J by 4 bases, and 10 bases separated the two germline ends. The CDR3 coding sequence is TGCAGCGTTGGAGTGGTTGGCTATGGCTACACCTTC. This codes for CSVGVVGYGYTF.

The chain combines TRBV5-1 with TRBJ1-4, with D possibly TRBD1 on 5 matching bases. This CDR3 spans 14 amino acids. V shed 4 bases and J shed 8 bases, with 15 bases lying between them. Germline lookup yields CDR1 SGHRS and CDR2 YFSETQ. The CDR3 DNA reads TGCGCCAGCAGCCCGGAGGGGCAGAGGGAAAAACTGTTTTTT. This encodes CASSPEGQREKLFF.

This chain uses TRBV6-5 with TRBJ2-5; 7 bases are shared with TRBD2. This CDR3 comprises 16 residues. Germline assignment: CDR1 MNHEY and CDR2 SVGAGI. V shed 0 bases, J shed 3 bases, and the junction held 7 bases outside the gene matches. CDR3: CASSYSLGRGKETQYF. Here the CDR3 DNA reads TGTGCCAGCAGTTACTCGTTGGGGAGGGGAAAAGAGACCCAGTACTTC.

This clone rates as medium-sized. V usage is TRBV19 and J usage is TRBJ2-7; 8 nucleotides agree with TRBD1. In germline, CDR1 is LNHDA, CDR2 SQIVND (reference sequence). The CDR3 extends over 13 amino acids. V shed 1 base and J 6 bases; nucleotides not matched to a gene: 2. CDR3 sequence (DNA): TGTGCCAGTAGTATAGGGACAGGGCGCGAGCAGTACTTC. Its protein is CASSIGTGREQYF.

V gene TRBV27 combines with J gene TRBJ2-7; maybe TRBD2 (5 bases). The CDR3 covers 13 residues. Trimming took 8 bases from V and 3 from J, leaving 14 bases between them. Germline V lookup: CDR1 MNHEY, CDR2 SMNVEV (reference sequence). The CDR3 nucleotides read TGTGCCAGCGCGTTTGAACTAGGCTACGAGCAGTACTTC. Its translation is CASAFELGYEQYF.

The rearrangement joins TRBV6-6 to TRBJ2-7, with 7 bases identical to TRBD1. This CDR3 is 15 amino acids long. With 5 bases clipped from V and 4 bases from J, the junction kept 11 bases outside the gene matches. Germline loops: CDR1 MNHNY, CDR2 SVGAGI (reference sequence). The CDR3 DNA sequence: TGTGCCAGCAGTCAAACCCTAGGGGGCCCTTACGAGCAGTACTTC. As protein: CASSQTLGGPYEQYF.

The V gene is TRBV10-3, the J gene TRBJ1-1, with TRBD1 matching over 10 bases. The CDR3 extends over 16 amino acids. Germline V gives CDR1 ENHRY, CDR2 SYGVKD. J was trimmed by 0 bases and V by 6 bases; bases with no gene match: 7. In DNA, the CDR3 is TGTGCCATCAGGGAAGGACAGGGGGTGGTGAACACTGAAGCTTTCTTT. Amino acid sequence: CAIREGQGVVNTEAFF.

The chain couples TRBV9 to TRBJ2-6; TRBD2 might be the D (6 bases). V lost 0 bases, J lost 4 bases, and 17 bases lay in between. Germline V gene sequence: CDR1 SGDLS, CDR2 YYNGEE. CDR3 length: 18 residues. This chain's CDR3 is CASSVAGGHALGANVLTF. CDR3 in DNA: TGTGCCAGCAGCGTAGCTGGAGGGCACGCACTCGGGGCCAACGTCCTGACTTTC.

The chain is built from TRBV10-3 and TRBJ2-5; D not certain. Germline V gene lookup returns CDR1 ENHRY and CDR2 SYGVKD. V lost 0 bases to trimming and J lost 3 bases, with 11 bases between them. The length of the CDR3 is 15 residues. The CDR3 DNA is TGTGCCATCAGTGAGTCGGGCAGAGATGAAGAGACCCAGTACTTC. The encoded protein is CAISESGRDEETQYF.

The CDR3 sequence is CSARDLEQYF. The DNA of the CDR3 is TGCAGTGCTAGAGATCTCGAGCAGTACTTC. The V gene is TRBV20-1, the J gene TRBJ2-7, with no clear D. This CDR3 comprises 10 residues. Germline assignment: CDR1 DFQATT and CDR2 SNEGSKA (reference sequence). V was pared by 0 bases and J by 6 bases, with 3 bases between.

The rearrangement uses TRBV6-1 and TRBJ2-2; perhaps TRBD2 as D (5 bases). Germline V gives CDR1 MNHNS, CDR2 SASEGT. There are 15 residues in the CDR3. V was cut by 4 bases and J by 3 bases, with 12 bases left in between. CDR3 in amino acids: CASSARGGYTGELFF. DNA of the CDR3: TGTGCCAGCAGTGCCCGAGGCGGGTACACCGGGGAGCTGTTTTTT.

The rearrangement links TRBV5-1 to TRBJ2-1; the match to TRBD1 covers 9 bases. V shed 4 bases and J 6 bases; nucleotides not matched to a gene: 5. The CDR3 contains 14 residues. Germline CDR1 and CDR2: SGHRS and YFSETQ. CDR3 sequence (DNA): TGCGCCAGCAGCCCATACAGGGGGCCCAATGAGCAGTTCTTC. Encoded protein: CASSPYRGPNEQFF.

This chain uses TRBV19 with TRBJ2-7; D ambiguous. The CDR3 consists of 13 residues. V lost 5 bases, J lost 0 bases, and 8 bases lay in between. Looked up from germline, CDR1 is LNHDA and CDR2 is SQIVND (reference sequence). The CDR3 DNA reads TGTGCCAGTAGTCTCGGTCCCTCCTACGAGCAGTACTTC. Its translation is CASSLGPSYEQYF.

The V and J genes are TRBV2 and TRBJ1-1, with D maybe TRBD1 (5 bases). There are 13 residues in the CDR3. The germline gives CDR1 SNHLY, CDR2 FYNNEI. Trimming shortened V by 7 bases and J by 7 bases, and 16 bases separated the two germline ends. CDR3 region: CASNKGQGGEAFF. The CDR3 DNA sequence: TGTGCCAGCAATAAGGGGCAGGGTGGTGAAGCTTTCTTT.

V is TRBV7-9 and J is TRBJ2-5, with D maybe TRBD1 (6 bases). Germline V gene data show CDR1 as SEHNR and CDR2 as FQNEAQ (reference sequence). V was trimmed by 6 bases and J by 3 bases, leaving 11 bases between them. This CDR3 has 13 amino acids. CDR3 region: CASSREGEETQYF. As DNA, the CDR3 is TGTGCCAGCAGTCGAGAGGGGGAAGAGACCCAGTACTTC.

This chain uses TRBV18 with TRBJ1-1; D remains unclear. The CDR3 sequence is 15 residues long. V dropped 4 bases and J dropped 3 bases, with 15 bases sitting between them. Germline V gene sequence: CDR1 KGHSH, CDR2 LQKENI. CDR3 residues: CASSRGVLVDTEAFF. As DNA, the CDR3 is TGTGCCAGCTCACGCGGAGTCCTGGTGGACACTGAAGCTTTCTTT.

This rearrangement joins TRBV5-4 to TRBJ2-1; D gene unclear. This CDR3 comprises 19 residues. The V and J ends lost 3 bases and 3 bases respectively, with 25 bases between them. Germline V CDR1 and CDR2: SGHNT, YYREEE (reference sequence). As DNA, the CDR3 is TGTGCCAGCAGCTCCCCCAGTAAATCCCCTAGGAGTAACTACAATGAGCAGTTCTTC. Translation gives CASSSPSKSPRSNYNEQFF.

The V call is TRBV7-8, the J call TRBJ1-1, with 11 bases that match TRBD1. J was trimmed by 7 bases and V by 4 bases; bases with no gene match: 8. Germline assignment: CDR1 SGHVS and CDR2 FQNEAQ. This CDR3 has 15 residues. The CDR3 nucleotides are TGTGCCAGCAGCTCAAGGACAGGGGGCGAGGGTGAAGCTTTCTTT. It is translated as CASSSRTGGEGEAFF.

The V call is TRBV4-2, the J call TRBJ2-7; weak D call: TRBD2 (5 bases). The CDR3 spans 16 residues. Trimming removed 1 base at V and 1 base at J, with 14 bases between. Germline CDR1 and CDR2: LGHNA and YNFKEQ. The CDR3 spells CASSQVGQDSSYEQYF. In DNA form, the CDR3 reads TGTGCCAGCAGCCAAGTTGGGCAGGACTCATCCTACGAGCAGTACTTC.